Following are 28 T cell receptor beta chains from one sample sequenced in a study of CD8 T cells in ankylosing spondylitis. Overall study findings and caveats: Made up of eight highly homologous variants, a TCR beta motif appeared characteristic of ankylosing spondylitis blood.

TCRdb reprocessed the 5' RACE reads with MiXCR, giving one entry per CDR3 protein. The profile shows around 770,000 distinct CDR3 sequences, 12% of them singletons. The antigens for these receptors are not known. The specimen sequenced was blood, either unsorted or a sorted T cell fraction (not recorded which). Receptor source: a male donor with ankylosing spondylitis.

This clonotype was picked up many times. The rearrangement links TRBV5-1 to TRBJ2-7, with D possibly being TRBD1 (6 bases). This CDR3 is built from 15 residues. Per germline, CDR1 SGHRS and CDR2 YFSETQ. V shed 1 base and J shed 2 bases, with 13 bases lying between them. CDR3 sequence: CASSLLQGSTYEQYF. The CDR3 DNA reads TGCGCCAGCAGCTTGTTGCAGGGGTCAACCTACGAGCAGTACTTC.

The sample holds a few counts of this clonotype. This chain connects TRBV10-3 to TRBJ2-7; D gene uncertain. This CDR3 is 13 amino acids long. Germline V gives CDR1 ENHRY, CDR2 SYGVKD. Trimming cost V 2 bases and J 3 bases, with 8 bases left between them. The CDR3 region has the DNA TGTGCCATCAGTGAGGCTGAGAACTACGAGCAGTACTTC. Protein: CAISEAENYEQYF.

The rearrangement joins TRBV11-2 to TRBJ2-2; D call uncertain. The V end lost 4 bases, the J end lost 4 bases, and 19 bases lay between the germline ends. This CDR3 is 17 amino acids long. CDR1 is SGHAT, CDR2 FQNNGV, per germline. In DNA, the CDR3 is TGTGCCAGCAGCTCCTCACGGACCCAAAAGAGCACCGGGGAGCTGTTTTTT. The encoded protein is CASSSSRTQKSTGELFF.

Only a few counts were recorded for this clonotype. The gene calls are TRBV11-2 and TRBJ2-1; the D gene is possibly TRBD1 (5 bases). Trimming stripped 3 bases from V and 6 bases from J, with 15 bases between. The CDR3 contains 15 residues. Germline CDR1 and CDR2: SGHAT and FQNNGV. The CDR3 coding sequence is TGTGCCAGCAGCTTTAGGCCCAGGGATGGCAATGAGCAGTTCTTC. Encoded protein: CASSFRPRDGNEQFF.

V gene TRBV7-7 combines with J gene TRBJ2-5, with D perhaps matching TRBD1 or TRBD2 (6 bases each). Per germline, CDR1 SSHAT and CDR2 FNYEAQ (reference sequence). CDR3 length: 14 residues. As DNA, the CDR3 is TGTGCTAGCGGACGGGGGCCGCTACAAGAGACCCAGTACTTC. Protein product: CASGRGPLQETQYF.

J is TRBJ2-7 and V is TRBV5-5; D may be TRBD1 or TRBD2 (6 bases each). Trimming cost V 9 bases and J 3 bases, with 19 bases left between them. This CDR3 comprises 14 residues. Germline V gene data show CDR1 as SGHKS and CDR2 as YYEKEE (reference sequence). CDR3 nucleotide sequence: TGTGCCATGGGCCCCGGGGGCAGTCGCTACGAGCAGTACTTC. Its translation is CAMGPGGSRYEQYF.

This clonotype was seen repeatedly, ten times or more. The chain is built from TRBV29-1 and TRBJ1-2; D gene unclear. This CDR3 comprises 14 residues. Trimming pared 5 bases from V and 0 bases from J, leaving 13 bases between. Looked up from germline, CDR1 is SQVTM and CDR2 is ANQGSEA. The CDR3 DNA sequence: TGCAGCGTTTACGTCCCGAATACTAACTATGGCTACACCTTC. As protein: CSVYVPNTNYGYTF. Based on the CDR3 plus reference TRBV29-1 and TRBJ1-2, the full variable domain is SAVISQKPSRDICQRGTSLTIQCQVDSQVTMMFWYRQQPGQSLTLIATANQGSEATYESGFVIDKFPISRPNLTFSTLTVSNMSPEDSSIYLCSVYVPNTNYGYTFGSGTRLTVV.

There are a few counts of this clonotype. This rearrangement joins TRBV4-3 to TRBJ2-1; TRBD2 matches at 9 bases. The CDR3 length is 15 residues. The J segment lost 6 bases and the V segment lost 0 bases, leaving 3 bases of the junction unmatched. The germline V gene encodes CDR1 LGHNA and CDR2 YSLEER. CDR3 in amino acids: CASSQETRGGNEQFF. CDR3 DNA sequence: TGCGCCAGCAGCCAAGAAACGCGGGGGGGCAATGAGCAGTTCTTC.

The chain combines TRBV28 with TRBJ2-1, with D possibly being TRBD2 (5 bases). The CDR3 spans 13 residues. Trimming removed 7 bases from V and 10 bases from J, with 17 bases in between. Per germline, CDR1 MDHEN and CDR2 SYDVKM. In DNA, the CDR3 is TGTGCCAGCACCTCGGACTGGCTCCAGGAGCAGTTCTTC. Translated: CASTSDWLQEQFF.

This chain uses TRBV4-2 with TRBJ1-6; 8 bases fit TRBD1. Germline trimming cut 3 bases from V and 8 bases from J; bases unmatched to any gene: 9. The CDR3 extends over 16 amino acids. The germline CDR1 and CDR2 sequences are LGHNA and YNFKEQ. Here the CDR3 reads CASSHATGGRDSPLHF. As DNA, the CDR3 is TGTGCCAGCAGCCATGCTACAGGGGGTCGAGATTCACCCCTCCACTTT.

This clonotype was observed a handful of times. This chain links TRBV20-1 with TRBJ2-3, with D hard to call. The CDR3 loop spans 13 amino acids. V was trimmed by 0 bases and J by 2 bases, leaving 6 bases between them. The germline V gene encodes CDR1 DFQATT and CDR2 SNEGSKA (reference sequence). The CDR3 sequence is CSAREDLTDTQYF. The CDR3 DNA reads as TGCAGTGCTAGAGAGGACCTCACAGATACGCAGTATTTT.

The gene calls are TRBV5-1 and TRBJ2-7; 9 bases map to TRBD2. The CDR3 is 15 residues long. Germline CDR1 is SGHRS and CDR2 is YFSETQ. The ends lost 0 bases at V and 0 bases at J; junction bases unmatched: 1. CDR3 in DNA: TGCGCCAGCAGCTTGGGGACTAGCGCCTCCTACGAGCAGTACTTC. Protein sequence: CASSLGTSASYEQYF. The entire variable domain, with the rest obtained from reference TRBV5-1 and TRBJ2-7, is as follows: KAGVTQTPRYLIKTRGQQVTLSCSPISGHRSVSWYQQTPGQGLQFLFEYFSETQRNKGNFPGRFSGRQFSNSRSEMNVSTLELGDSALYLCASSLGTSASYEQYFGPGTRLTVT.

This clonotype was observed at least ten times. V gene TRBV20-1 combines with J gene TRBJ2-7; weak D call: TRBD2 (6 bases). The V gene lost 5 bases and the J gene lost 9 bases, with 14 bases spanning the gap. This CDR3 has 11 amino acids. The V gene's germline CDR1 is DFQATT and CDR2 SNEGSKA (reference sequence). CDR3 DNA: TGCAGTGCTCAGAGAGGGGAGGTGCAGTACTTC. This encodes CSAQRGEVQYF.

This clonotype was observed a handful of times. This sequence joins TRBV11-1 and TRBJ2-2, with 8 bases matching TRBD1. CDR3 size: 16 residues. The V gene end was trimmed by 4 bases and the J gene end by 4 bases; junction bases not matched to a gene: 8. Germline CDR1 SGHAT, CDR2 FQDESV (reference sequence). The CDR3, as DNA: TGTGCCAGCAGCTCCGACAGGGGTCAGTTCACCGGGGAGCTGTTTTTT. Translation: CASSSDRGQFTGELFF.

The rearrangement links TRBV7-2 to TRBJ2-7; tentative D call: TRBD1 (5 bases). From germline, CDR1 is SGHTA and CDR2 FQGNSA. Trimming cost V 7 bases and J 1 base, with 20 bases left between them. The CDR3 runs 16 residues. CDR3 protein: CASNEPHGDRSYEQYF. Here the CDR3 DNA reads TGTGCCAGCAATGAGCCTCATGGAGACAGATCCTACGAGCAGTACTTC.

In this sample, this clonotype turned up many times. CDR3 DNA sequence: TGTGCCAGCAGCCCCAGATCACAGGGGGGATGGGAAAAACTGTTTTTT. Translation: CASSPRSQGGWEKLFF. This sequence joins TRBV7-2 and TRBJ1-4; the match to TRBD1 covers 8 bases. CDR3 size: 16 residues. From germline, CDR1 is SGHTA and CDR2 FQGNSA. Germline trimming cut 5 bases from V and 8 bases from J; bases unmatched to any gene: 13.

This clonotype has a count of ten or more. V gene TRBV20-1 combines with J gene TRBJ2-1, with unresolved D. The V gene lost 0 bases and the J gene lost 3 bases, with 9 bases spanning the gap. The CDR3 covers 14 residues. Looked up from germline, CDR1 is DFQATT and CDR2 is SNEGSKA (reference sequence). CDR3 in DNA: TGCAGTGCTAGAGACCCAAAGGGCTACAATGAGCAGTTCTTC. As protein: CSARDPKGYNEQFF.

This clonotype was seen more than once but under ten times. The chain couples TRBV28 to TRBJ2-3; 7 bases are a match to TRBD2. V lost 6 bases and J lost 7; bases outside the gene matches: 16. The CDR3 length is 16 residues. Germline V gives CDR1 MDHEN, CDR2 SYDVKM. In DNA, the CDR3 is TGTGCCAGCAGGCACGGTGTTACTGGACTAGGGTATACGCAGTATTTT. Translated, it gives CASRHGVTGLGYTQYF.

This clonotype was seen ten or more times. V and J are TRBV7-9 and TRBJ2-4; D perhaps matches TRBD2 (5 bases). V was trimmed by 3 bases and J by 9 bases, leaving 12 bases between them. The CDR3 sequence is 13 residues long. Germline V gives CDR1 SEHNR, CDR2 FQNEAQ (reference sequence). Here the CDR3 reads CASSFPGGGIQYF. For the CDR3, the DNA is TGTGCCAGCAGCTTCCCCGGAGGAGGCATTCAGTACTTC.

This chain links TRBV6-1 with TRBJ1-2; TRBD1 is a possible D gene (5 bases). CDR1 and CDR2 from the germline V gene are MNHNS and SASEGT. The CDR3 is 13 amino acids. Trimming pared 7 bases from V and 7 bases from J, leaving 16 bases between. The DNA of the CDR3 is TGTGCCAGCAAGAGGGGTAGGACGAGTGGCTACACCTTC. This gives the protein CASKRGRTSGYTF.

This clonotype was observed at least ten times. The V call is TRBV7-2, the J call TRBJ1-4, with TRBD1 matching 8 bases. From germline, CDR1 is SGHTA and CDR2 FQGNSA. The CDR3 sequence is 16 residues long. V shed 5 bases and J 7 bases; nucleotides not matched to a gene: 12. The CDR3 DNA is TGTGCCAGCAGCCAAACAGGGGGAACGAATAGTGAAAAACTGTTTTTT. This sequence encodes CASSQTGGTNSEKLFF.

This clonotype was counted many times. This chain connects TRBV7-2 to TRBJ2-7, with D possibly matching TRBD2 (5 bases). CDR1 and CDR2 from the germline V gene are SGHTA and FQGNSA. The length of the CDR3 is 13 residues. The V and J ends lost 2 bases and 4 bases respectively, with 9 bases between them. The CDR3 coding sequence is TGTGCCAGCAGCTTAAAGCCGGGATACGAGCAGTACTTC. It specifies CASSLKPGYEQYF.

V gene TRBV18 combines with J gene TRBJ2-2; 8 bases line up with TRBD1. This CDR3 has 15 amino acids. V lost 6 bases to trimming and J lost 1 base; unmatched junction nucleotides: 4. Germline V lookup: CDR1 KGHSH, CDR2 LQKENI. CDR3 residues: CASSAGTGNTGELFF. The CDR3 coding sequence is TGTGCCAGCTCGGCCGGGACAGGGAACACCGGGGAGCTGTTTTTT.

The V call is TRBV12-3 or TRBV12-4, the J call TRBJ2-2; 7 nucleotides align to TRBD2. CDR3 length equals 15 residues. Losses at the gene ends were 5 bases for V and 0 bases for J; bases not matched to a gene: 3. In DNA form, the CDR3 reads TGTGCCAGCAGTGACCGGGGGGCGAACACCGGGGAGCTGTTTTTT. It encodes CASSDRGANTGELFF.

This clonotype was counted many times. The genes are TRBV5-1 and TRBJ1-2; unclear D gene. Germline V gene sequence: CDR1 SGHRS, CDR2 YFSETQ. V dropped 2 bases and J dropped 0 bases, with 5 bases sitting between them. The CDR3 has 13 amino acids. CDR3 sequence (DNA): TGCGCCAGCAGCTTCTCAGCTAACTATGGCTACACCTTC. The encoded protein is CASSFSANYGYTF.

This chain joins TRBV3-1 and TRBJ1-2, with D possibly matching TRBD1 (5 bases). The CDR3 covers 12 residues. The V gene lost 0 bases and the J gene lost 8 bases, with 7 bases spanning the gap. The V gene's germline CDR1 is LGHDT and CDR2 YNNKEL (reference sequence). The CDR3 DNA is TGTGCCAGCAGCCAAGATAACAGGGGCTACACCTTC. This gives the protein CASSQDNRGYTF. The full variable domain, its missing parts supplied by reference TRBV3-1 and TRBJ1-2, is DTAVSQTPKYLVTQMGNDKSIKCEQNLGHDTMYWYKQDSKKFLKIMFSYNNKELIINETVPNRFSPKSPDKAHLNLHINSLELGDSAVYFCASSQDNRGYTFGSGTRLTVV.

This clonotype was detected many times. V and J are TRBV20-1 and TRBJ2-7; the D is unclear. CDR1 is DFQATT and CDR2 is SNEGSKA in the germline V gene (reference sequence). Deletions cut 3 bases from V and 0 bases from J, with 12 bases between. CDR3 length: 14 amino acids. CDR3 sequence reads: CSASRQALSYEQYF. The CDR3 DNA is TGCAGTGCTAGCCGGCAGGCTCTCTCCTACGAGCAGTACTTC.

This clonotype showed up many times. The V call is TRBV15, the J call TRBJ1-3, with D perhaps TRBD1 (5 bases). Deletions cut 6 bases from V and 2 bases from J, with 8 bases between. CDR3 size: 13 residues. Per germline, CDR1 LNHNV and CDR2 YYDKDF (reference sequence). CDR3 sequence: CATSPGPGNTIYF. The CDR3 DNA follows: TGTGCCACCAGTCCGGGACCTGGAAACACCATATATTTT.